This T cell receptor (beta chain) was observed in a study of identical twins. The study's findings and limits: Models underpredicted monozygotic twin sharing of out-of-frame TCR alpha.

The V end lost 5 bases, the J end lost 2 bases, and 10 bases lay between the germline ends. The length of the CDR3 is 15 residues. CDR1 is MNHEY, CDR2 SVGEGT, per germline. With template switching, a universal primer site was added, and the cDNA carried unique molecular identifiers. Using its own MiXCR run on the 5' RACE reads, TCRdb lists one record per CDR3 protein. The repertoire holds 690,000 or so distinct CDR3 sequences, with over 8.5% as singletons. This clonotype was recorded many times. Its antigen is undetermined. These same data were also listed under a study on yellow fever vaccine responses in identical twins.

The sample was PBMCs. This chain links TRBV6-2 or TRBV6-3 with TRBJ2-6; tentatively, D is TRBD1 (6 bases). The clonotype was recovered from a woman aged 18-29 years in good health. The CDR3 is CASSLTGTGANVLTF. The CDR3 DNA reads TGTGCCAGCAGTCTGACAGGAACTGGGGCCAACGTCCTGACTTTC.